A selection of T cell receptor beta chains follows, all from one sample in a study of blood T cell repertoires in COVID-19. The protocol was immunoSEQ multiplex PCR, while the TCRdb copy is restricted to in-frame clones and leaves out a portion. The sample has about 90,000 clones, about 80% seen once; the top ten hold 6.5% to 9%. The sequenced material came from peripheral blood. These receptor sequences come from a man in his sixties or seventies with acute or convalescent COVID-19. Each CDR3 is given with its conserved first and last residue.

V: TRBV2
J: TRBJ2-1
CDR3: CASSARAGGINEQFF

V: TRBV27
J: TRBJ2-6
CDR3: CASSRTGTPFSGANVLTF

V: TRBV27
J: TRBJ1-3
CDR3: CASSGRGSGNTIYF

V: TRBV2
J: TRBJ2-2
CDR3: CASSDRRTGEGAIVDTGELFF

V: TRBV12-3/TRBV12-4
J: TRBJ2-2
CDR3: CASSRNSAGELFF

V: TRBV19
J: TRBJ1-6
CDR3: CASSPQGSFNSPLHF

V: TRBV18
J: TRBJ2-7
CDR3: CASPKIQRKGLAGVPSYEQYF

V: TRBV10-2
J: TRBJ1-5
CDR3: CASSLVSGNQPQHF

V: TRBV7-9
J: TRBJ2-1
CDR3: CASSLEVAGVSEQFF

V: TRBV30
J: TRBJ1-5
CDR3: CAWSTGGGQPQHF

V: TRBV19
J: TRBJ1-5
CDR3: CASSAGDRSDNQPQHF

V: TRBV6-1
J: TRBJ1-6
CDR3: CASSSQGPNNSPLHF

V: TRBV7-9
J: TRBJ2-7
CDR3: CASSLVGQGRYEQYF

V: TRBV2
J: TRBJ2-3
CDR3: CASRVRLLTDTQYF

V: TRBV21-1
J: TRBJ2-1
CDR3: CASSLRILADNEQFF

V: TRBV24-1
J: TRBJ2-2
CDR3: CATSDPSGRATGELFF

V: TRBV7-9
J: TRBJ2-1
CDR3: CASSLADRGPFNEQFF

V: TRBV7-3
J: TRBJ1-1
CDR3: CASSRNQGTEAFF

V: TRBV5-1
J: TRBJ1-2
CDR3: CASSLAVSGGIDGYTF

V: TRBV24-1
J: TRBJ1-2
CDR3: CATSDPGQLNYGYTF

V: TRBV2
J: TRBJ1-1
CDR3: CASSVQGLNTEAFF

V: TRBV30
J: TRBJ1-1
CDR3: CAWSSRDRGAFF

V: TRBV7-2
J: TRBJ2-1
CDR3: CASSPWTGADNEQFF

V: TRBV3-1/TRBV3-2
J: TRBJ2-3
CDR3: CASSQESPSGTTDTQYF

V: TRBV7-2
J: TRBJ1-1
CDR3: CASSLISGAEAFF

V: TRBV4-1
J: TRBJ2-5
CDR3: CASSQPNGVLGQETQYF

V: TRBV2
J: TRBJ1-6
CDR3: CASTLGQKDSPLHF

V: TRBV24-1
J: TRBJ2-2
CDR3: CATSDLFAGANTGELFF

V: TRBV27
J: TRBJ1-2
CDR3: CASSLQGANYGYTF

V: TRBV2
J: TRBJ1-1
CDR3: CASSEGVGGNTEAFF

V: TRBV2
J: TRBJ2-2
CDR3: CASSALGTGGPGELFF

V: TRBV7-9
J: TRBJ2-3
CDR3: CASSLLRDSTSTDTQYF

V: TRBV30
J: TRBJ1-6
CDR3: CAWSLTGASRNSPLHF

V: TRBV7-8
J: TRBJ1-4
CDR3: CASSPLGAAATNEKLFF

V: TRBV7-9
J: TRBJ2-1
CDR3: CASSFRLAGGMDNEQFF

V: TRBV6-5
J: TRBJ1-1
CDR3: CASRDQGWTEAFF

V: TRBV29-1
J: TRBJ1-3
CDR3: CSAVSGNTIYF